This T cell receptor beta chain came from a study of shared clonotypes between healthy human individuals. For the study at large: The donor pool was made up of a couple of women and a few men aged 18 to 49.

Some clones are missing from TCRdb's copy, which holds only in-frame ones; the method was immunoSEQ multiplex PCR. The table records under 650,000 clones, around 96% of them present only once. Sequenced material: naive CD4+ T cells sorted from blood. The subset was: CD45RA+ positively selected. The source is a woman aged 25-40 years in good health.

In nucleotides, the CDR3 is TGTGCCAGCAGTTTGACAAAAATCCAGGGGGATCAGTACTTC. Residues: CASSLTKIQGDQYF. The genes are TRBV28 and TRBJ2-4; 7 bases are a match to TRBD1. The germline CDR1 and CDR2 sequences are MDHEN and SYDVKM. The CDR3 contains 14 residues. V gave up 3 bases and J gave up 12 bases; unmatched junction bases: 11.